This paragraph reports one T cell receptor beta chain. Other nucleotide sequences from this sample produce the same CDR3. Germline V lookup: CDR1 MNHEY, CDR2 SVGAGI. The CDR3 runs 12 residues. Trimming cost V 5 bases and J 2 bases, with 5 bases left between them. Per the authors' pipeline: Estimation of nucleated cell counts relied on the amplification of reference gene primers. The protocol was immunoSEQ multiplex PCR, while the TCRdb copy is restricted to in-frame clones and leaves out a portion. The DNA was the basis for D and trimming; V, J and clone size are from that table. This sample has roughly 120,000 clones, with under 80% found just once. These data come from a study of blood T cell repertoires in COVID-19.

The sequenced sample was peripheral blood. The chain recombines TRBV6-5 with TRBJ2-3; a weak D match, TRBD2 (5 bases). This receptor was identified in a man aged 45-65 years with acute or convalescent COVID-19. The CDR3 reads CASSRDTDTQYF. DNA for the CDR3: TGTGCCAGCAGTCGGGACACAGATACGCAGTATTTT.